Below, 23 T cell receptor beta chains from the same sample are listed, as sequenced in a study of technical replicates of blood from four donors. Sequenced by immunoSEQ multiplex PCR; TCRdb stores in-frame clones only, minus some. This sample has some 93,000 clones, with 95% found just once. Source material: T cells isolated from PBMCs. The source of these receptors is a human donor in good health.

This clone was seen a handful of times. V and J are TRBV30 and TRBJ1-1; 7 bases are shared with TRBD1. CDR3 length: 14 amino acids. Germline V CDR1 and CDR2: GTSNPN, SVGIG (reference sequence). The junction had 4 bases not matched to a gene; V was cut back by 3 bases and J by 0 bases. In DNA, the CDR3 is TGTGCCTGGAGGACGGGACAGATGAACACTGAAGCTTTCTTT. Its translation: CAWRTGQMNTEAFF.

This chain connects TRBV19 to TRBJ1-1; D is possibly TRBD1 (5 bases). The CDR3 is 14 amino acids. V was pared by 6 bases and J by 4 bases, with 15 bases between. Germline V gene sequence: CDR1 LNHDA, CDR2 SQIVND (reference sequence). The CDR3: CASSWISGGTEAFF. The DNA for the CDR3 is TGTGCCAGTAGCTGGATATCCGGGGGCACTGAAGCTTTCTTT.

The rearrangement joins TRBV5-1 to TRBJ2-5, with D tentatively TRBD1 (6 bases). V was trimmed by 4 bases and J by 2 bases, leaving 15 bases between them. Germline CDR1 is SGHRS and CDR2 is YFSETQ. This CDR3 is 15 amino acids long. The CDR3 reads CASSPGATGQETQYF. The DNA of the CDR3 is TGCGCCAGCAGCCCAGGAGCGACAGGTCAAGAGACCCAGTACTTC.

The V gene is TRBV6-1, the J gene TRBJ2-7; no firm D call. The CDR3 runs 15 residues. In germline, CDR1 is MNHNS, CDR2 SASEGT. Trimming shortened V by 2 bases and J by 0 bases, and 11 bases separated the two germline ends. DNA for the CDR3: TGTGCCAGCAGTGAAACCCCGGTCTCCTCCTACGAGCAGTACTTC. Its translation is CASSETPVSSYEQYF.

The chain carries TRBV25-1 and TRBJ1-4; D ambiguous. The CDR3 is 12 amino acids. Trimming shortened V by 9 bases and J by 6 bases, and 11 bases separated the two germline ends. Germline V lookup: CDR1 MGHDK, CDR2 SYGVNS. This CDR3 reads CASRQSHEKLFF. The DNA of the CDR3 is TGTGCCAGTCGACAATCTCATGAAAAACTGTTTTTT.

This sequence joins TRBV30 and TRBJ2-7, with D unresolved. Per germline, CDR1 GTSNPN and CDR2 SVGIG (reference sequence). Trimming took 0 bases from V and 3 from J, leaving 12 bases between them. This CDR3 has 14 amino acids. The CDR3 reads CAWSVQSAVYEQYF. CDR3 bases: TGTGCCTGGAGTGTCCAATCGGCGGTCTACGAGCAGTACTTC.

This clone was recorded only once. This rearrangement joins TRBV2 to TRBJ1-3; 9 bases match TRBD1. The CDR3 is made up of 17 amino acids. Trimming removed 6 bases from V and 0 bases from J; junction bases left unmatched: 9. CDR1 and CDR2 from the germline V gene are SNHLY and FYNNEI. The CDR3 region has the DNA TGTGCCAGCAGCACCGGGACAGGGATTACCTCTGGAAACACCATATATTTT. It specifies CASSTGTGITSGNTIYF.

V gene TRBV9 combines with J gene TRBJ2-7; perhaps TRBD1 as D (7 bases). V was pared by 4 bases and J by 3 bases, with 20 bases between. Germline-derived CDR1 and CDR2 are SGDLS and YYNGEE. The CDR3 loop spans 16 amino acids. For the CDR3, the DNA is TGTGCCAGCAGCCCAAGGGGGGACAGAGATGGCTACGAGCAGTACTTC. This sequence encodes CASSPRGDRDGYEQYF. Full variable domain (outside the CDR3, taken from reference TRBV9 and TRBJ2-7): DSGVTQTPKHLITATGQRVTLRCSPRSGDLSVYWYQQSLDQGLQFLIQYYNGEERAKGNILERFSAQQFPDLHSELNLSSLELGDSALYFCASSPRGDRDGYEQYFGPGTRLTVT.

The chain links TRBV7-9 to TRBJ2-7; no clear D gene. V was trimmed by 6 bases and J by 3 bases, leaving 9 bases between them. The CDR3 is made up of 12 amino acids. Germline V gene lookup returns CDR1 SEHNR and CDR2 FQNEAQ (reference sequence). In DNA, the CDR3 is TGTGCCAGCAGTGCGGCATTCTACGAGCAGTACTTC. Encoded protein: CASSAAFYEQYF.

The chain is built from TRBV7-9 and TRBJ2-1; 12 bases map to TRBD2. The CDR3 is 15 amino acids. Per germline, CDR1 SEHNR and CDR2 FQNEAQ (reference sequence). Trimming at V came to 4 bases and at J to 7 bases, leaving 5 bases not matched to a gene. The CDR3 DNA sequence: TGTGCCAGCAGCTCGACTAGCGGGAGATTGAATGAGCAGTTCTTC. This codes for CASSSTSGRLNEQFF.

This chain links TRBV15 with TRBJ2-7, with 9 bases that match TRBD2. The germline V gene has CDR1 LNHNV and CDR2 YYDKDF (reference sequence). CDR3 length: 15 amino acids. The V segment lost 6 bases and the J segment 5 bases; nucleotides outside the gene matches: 11. CDR3 bases: TGTGCCACCAGAACCGGGACTAGCCCTCTTGACGAGCAGTACTTC. Its translation is CATRTGTSPLDEQYF.

This chain joins TRBV7-8 and TRBJ1-1, with D perhaps matching TRBD1 (5 bases). Trimming removed 5 bases at V and 0 bases at J, with 16 bases between. The CDR3 consists of 16 residues. The V gene's germline CDR1 is SGHVS and CDR2 FQNEAQ. The CDR3 DNA is TGTGCCAGCAGCCTCCAATCGACAGCCTTGAACACTGAAGCTTTCTTT. Its protein is CASSLQSTALNTEAFF.

This chain connects TRBV30 to TRBJ1-1; no firm D call. Germline V lookup: CDR1 GTSNPN, CDR2 SVGIG (reference sequence). The CDR3 has 14 residues. Trimming took 0 bases from V and 11 from J, leaving 19 bases between them. CDR3 coding DNA: TGTGCCTGGAGTGTATGGGCCTCCGGGGATGGGGCTTTCTTT. Protein: CAWSVWASGDGAFF.

V gene TRBV19 combines with J gene TRBJ2-7, with a tentative D call TRBD1 (5 bases). The CDR3 covers 16 residues. CDR1 is LNHDA, CDR2 SQIVND, per germline (reference sequence). Trimming shortened V by 1 base and J by 3 bases, and 16 bases separated the two germline ends. This chain's CDR3 is CASSIGGTPPVYEQYF. CDR3 nucleotide sequence: TGTGCCAGTAGTATAGGGGGCACTCCCCCCGTCTACGAGCAGTACTTC.

The genes are TRBV7-2 and TRBJ2-7, with D perhaps matching TRBD2 (5 bases). Trimming took 5 bases from V and 4 from J, leaving 15 bases between them. From germline, CDR1 is SGHTA and CDR2 FQGNSA. The CDR3 is 14 residues long. The CDR3 reads CASSEPGYSYEQYF. In DNA form, the CDR3 reads TGTGCCAGCAGCGAACCGGGATATTCTTACGAGCAGTACTTC. Variable domain in full (rest from reference TRBV7-2 and TRBJ2-7): GAGVSQSPSNKVTEKGKDVELRCDPISGHTALYWYRQSLGQGLEFLIYFQGNSAPDKSGLPSDRFSAERTGGSVSTLTIQRTQQEDSAVYLCASSEPGYSYEQYFGPGTRLTVT.

The genes are TRBV6-6 and TRBJ2-1; TRBD2 matches at 11 bases. The germline V gene has CDR1 MNHNY and CDR2 SVGAGI (reference sequence). The V and J ends lost 3 bases and 10 bases, in that order; junction bases with no gene match: 11. This CDR3 has 16 amino acids. The CDR3 DNA reads as TGTGCCAGCAGTTATCCGACAGGGCTAGCGGGAGGCGAGCAGTTCTTC. It translates to CASSYPTGLAGGEQFF.

The DNA for the CDR3 is TGCGCCAGCAGTGAGTTATCAGGCCTGGAAAAAGAGACCCAGTACTTC. Its protein is CASSELSGLEKETQYF. The chain carries TRBV10-1 and TRBJ2-5; D call uncertain. With 1 base removed from V and 3 bases from J, the gap between germline ends came to 15 bases. CDR3 length equals 16 residues. Per germline, CDR1 WNHNN and CDR2 SYGVQD (reference sequence).

The CDR3, as DNA: TGTGCCAGCACCCCCTACGATCTCTCCTACAATGAGCAGTTCTTC. Amino acid sequence: CASTPYDLSYNEQFF. V is TRBV5-8 and J is TRBJ2-1; no clear D. The CDR3 contains 15 residues. Trimming left V 6 bases short and J 0 bases short, with 13 bases between. Per the germline V gene, CDR1 is SGHTS and CDR2 is YDEGEE.

The chain employs TRBV28 and TRBJ2-2; 7 bases are shared with TRBD1. Germline-derived CDR1 and CDR2 are MDHEN and SYDVKM. The CDR3 sequence is 15 residues long. J gave up 1 base and V 7 bases, and 6 bases lay outside the gene matches. DNA of the CDR3: TGTGCCAGCATCACCACAGGGGTGAACACCGGGGAGCTGTTTTTT. Translating it yields CASITTGVNTGELFF.

The chain couples TRBV7-8 to TRBJ2-7; TRBD2 agrees at 10 bases. CDR3 length equals 16 residues. J was trimmed by 1 base and V by 2 bases; bases with no gene match: 5. Germline V gene sequence: CDR1 SGHVS, CDR2 FQNEAQ. The CDR3 sequence: CASSLSISGGSYEQYF. CDR3 sequence (DNA): TGTGCCAGCAGCTTATCGATTAGCGGGGGGTCCTACGAGCAGTACTTC. Complete variable domain (other parts from reference TRBV7-8 and TRBJ2-7): GAGVSQSPRYKVAKRGQDVALRCDPISGHVSLFWYQQALGQGPEFLTYFQNEAQLDKSGLPSDRFFAERPEGSVSTLKIQRTQQEDSAVYLCASSLSISGGSYEQYFGPGTRLTVT.

V is TRBV28 and J is TRBJ2-1; 8 bases fit TRBD1. Germline loops: CDR1 MDHEN, CDR2 SYDVKM. The junction had 6 bases not matched to a gene; V was cut back by 10 bases and J by 4 bases. The CDR3 spans 13 residues. The CDR3 nucleotides read TGTGCCACCGGGGACAGGAGTTACAATGAGCAGTTCTTC. It encodes CATGDRSYNEQFF.

The genes are TRBV5-5 and TRBJ1-1; a possible D gene is TRBD1 (6 bases). CDR3 length: 14 amino acids. Trimming took 4 bases from V and 5 from J, leaving 15 bases between them. Germline V gives CDR1 SGHKS, CDR2 YYEKEE (reference sequence). CDR3 protein: CASSPTGLETEAFF. Written as DNA, the CDR3 is TGTGCCAGCAGCCCGACAGGCCTTGAGACTGAAGCTTTCTTT. Full variable domain (rest looked up from reference TRBV5-5 and TRBJ1-1): DAGVTQSPTHLIKTRGQQVTLRCSPISGHKSVSWYQQVLGQGPQFIFQYYEKEERGRGNFPDRFSARQFPNYSSELNVNALLLGDSALYLCASSPTGLETEAFFGQGTRLTVV.

V and J are TRBV5-6 and TRBJ1-2; 7 bases are a match to TRBD1. Trimming removed 4 bases from V and 2 bases from J; junction bases left unmatched: 8. CDR3 length equals 15 residues. CDR1 SGHDT and CDR2 YYEEEE come from the germline V gene. Here the CDR3 DNA reads TGTGCCAGCAGCCGCGAGGGGGCAGCCAACTATGGCTACACCTTC. This codes for CASSREGAANYGYTF.